The clone carrying this T cell receptor (beta chain) was detected only once. Its antigen is still unknown. This sample was included in a study of vaccination effects on CD4 cells after COVID-19. With approximately 10 days of culture completed, CD4+ T cells were isolated. The assay was immunoSEQ multiplex PCR, and TCRdb's table has in-frame clones only and misses some. This sample has about 37,000 clones, with about 70% found just once. Per the germline V gene, CDR1 is LNHNV and CDR2 is YYDKDF (reference sequence). V shed 6 bases and J shed 10 bases, with 16 bases lying between them. This CDR3 has 14 residues.

This clonotype was sampled from a human donor who received a COVID-19 vaccine. The chain couples TRBV15 to TRBJ1-6; D perhaps matches TRBD1 (6 bases). Sample: CD4+ T cells from PBMCs cultured without peptide, taken before COVID-19 vaccination. Here the CDR3 reads CATRDTAGVSPLHF. Here the CDR3 DNA reads TGTGCCACCAGGGATACAGCAGGGGTCTCACCCCTCCACTTT.